These 29 T cell receptor beta chains originate from one sample sequenced in a study of technical replicates of blood from a handful of donors. Using immunoSEQ multiplex PCR, the repertoire was profiled, and TCRdb retains in-frame clones only, with some absent. Among approximately 80,000 clones listed, roughly 98% were seen once. The sample consisted of T cells isolated from PBMCs. Every receptor here comes from a human donor in good health.

V gene TRBV30 combines with J gene TRBJ1-3; the D gene is possibly TRBD1 (5 bases). This CDR3 has 14 amino acids. Deletions cut 0 bases from V and 2 bases from J, with 8 bases between. Germline V gives CDR1 GTSNPN, CDR2 SVGIG (reference sequence). The CDR3: CAWSVQAAGNTIYF. In DNA form, the CDR3 reads TGTGCCTGGAGTGTACAGGCGGCTGGAAACACCATATATTTT.

The rearrangement links TRBV28 to TRBJ2-1; tentatively, D is TRBD1 (5 bases). V lost 2 bases and J 16 bases, leaving 21 bases between the germline ends. Germline loops: CDR1 MDHEN, CDR2 SYDVKM. The length of the CDR3 is 14 residues. As DNA, the CDR3 is TGTGCCAGCAGTTTAAAGGGGTCCCTGACCCCTCCATTCTTC. Translated: CASSLKGSLTPPFF.

The V and J genes are TRBV6-4 and TRBJ2-1; 10 positions agree with TRBD2. Germline loops: CDR1 MRHNA, CDR2 SNTAGT. There are 13 residues in the CDR3. J was trimmed by 5 bases and V by 5 bases; bases with no gene match: 0. CDR3 DNA: TGTGCCAGCAGTACTAGCGGGAACAATGAGCAGTTCTTC. It translates to CASSTSGNNEQFF.

The chain joins TRBV29-1 to TRBJ1-2, with D perhaps TRBD1 (6 bases). The CDR3 covers 11 residues. The germline V gene has CDR1 SQVTM and CDR2 ANQGSEA. The V and J ends lost 8 bases and 4 bases respectively, with 11 bases between them. As DNA, the CDR3 is TGCAGCATCGGGACACTCTATGGCTACACCTTC. Translation gives CSIGTLYGYTF.

The chain links TRBV5-6 to TRBJ2-2; 7 positions agree with TRBD2. The V and J ends lost 2 bases and 1 base, in that order; junction bases with no gene match: 5. The CDR3 consists of 16 residues. CDR1 SGHDT and CDR2 YYEEEE come from the germline V gene. CDR3 nucleotide sequence: TGTGCCAGCAGCTTTTCGCCTAGCGGGAACACCGGGGAGCTGTTTTTT. It is translated as CASSFSPSGNTGELFF.

The rearrangement uses TRBV7-9 and TRBJ1-1; D remains unclear. Germline CDR1 reads SEHNR; CDR2 reads FQNEAQ (reference sequence). This CDR3 comprises 18 residues. V gave up 2 bases and J gave up 0 bases, with 19 bases separating them. CDR3 region: CASSLLPAAPDLNTEAFF. As DNA, the CDR3 is TGTGCCAGCAGCTTACTCCCGGCGGCTCCGGATCTGAACACTGAAGCTTTCTTT.

Only one count was recorded for this clone. CDR3 nucleotides: TGCAGCGTTGGAGGCCTAATGAACACTGAAGCTTTCTTT. Translated, it gives CSVGGLMNTEAFF. The chain recombines TRBV29-1 with TRBJ1-1; D not certain. Germline-derived CDR1 and CDR2 are SQVTM and ANQGSEA. Trimming took 4 bases from V and 0 from J, leaving 9 bases between them. This CDR3 comprises 13 residues.

A word on this clone: The junction does not match germline at one end; this may be a read error. This chain links TRBV2 with TRBJ1-1; D is undetermined. The CDR3 has 10 residues. The germline V gene has CDR1 SNHLY and CDR2 FYNNEI. The CDR3 bases are TGTGCCAGCAGTGACTTCCTCCAGGAATTT. Its translation: CASSDFLQEF. Based on the CDR3 plus reference TRBV2 and TRBJ1-1, the full variable domain is EPEVTQTPSHQVTQMGQEVILRCVPISNHLYFYWYRQILGQKVEFLVSFYNNEISEKSEIFDDQFSVERPDGSNFTLKIRSTKLEDSAMYFCASSDFLQEFGQGTRLTVV.

The J gene is TRBJ1-1, the V gene TRBV7-9; D uncertain. Trimming took off 4 bases at V and 5 bases at J, with 11 bases between the two ends. Germline lookup yields CDR1 SEHNR and CDR2 FQNEAQ (reference sequence). There are 13 residues in the CDR3. The CDR3 coding sequence is TGTGCCAGCAGCTCACAGCTAACAACTGAAGCTTTCTTT. It yields the protein CASSSQLTTEAFF.

The rearrangement uses TRBV6-5 and TRBJ1-5, with a weak D call TRBD1 (5 bases). The V and J ends lost 2 bases and 4 bases respectively, with 12 bases between them. This CDR3 is 15 amino acids long. Per the germline V gene, CDR1 is MNHEY and CDR2 is SVGAGI. CDR3 amino acids: CASSYGEGWNQPQHF. The CDR3, as DNA: TGTGCCAGCAGTTACGGGGAGGGGTGGAATCAGCCCCAGCATTTT.

The chain joins TRBV7-8 to TRBJ1-1, with D perhaps matching TRBD1 (6 bases). Germline loops: CDR1 SGHVS, CDR2 FQNEAQ. CDR3 length: 18 amino acids. V was pared by 2 bases and J by 5 bases, with 24 bases between. The CDR3 region has the DNA TGTGCCAGCAGCTTACGGGGAGGGGGTCGGGGATGGGAGACTGAAGCTTTCTTT. It specifies CASSLRGGGRGWETEAFF.

The chain couples TRBV19 to TRBJ1-2, with a tentative D call TRBD1 (5 bases). CDR1 LNHDA and CDR2 SQIVND come from the germline V gene (reference sequence). The CDR3 runs to 14 residues. Trimming shortened V by 3 bases and J by 4 bases, and 12 bases separated the two germline ends. Here the CDR3 reads CASSMVDRSYGYTF. CDR3 coding DNA: TGTGCCAGTAGTATGGTCGACAGAAGCTATGGCTACACCTTC.

The CDR3 spells CAWTRTATNEKLFF. The DNA for the CDR3 is TGTGCCTGGACGAGGACAGCAACTAATGAAAAACTGTTTTTT. This chain connects TRBV30 to TRBJ1-4; D might be TRBD1 (6 bases). The CDR3 extends over 14 amino acids. The V end lost 4 bases, the J end lost 0 bases, and 9 bases lay between the germline ends. CDR1 and CDR2 (germline): GTSNPN, SVGIG (reference sequence).

The genes are TRBV19 and TRBJ1-3; no clear D. This CDR3 has 15 residues. Germline CDR1 and CDR2: LNHDA and SQIVND (reference sequence). Between the trimmed V and J ends, which lost 4 bases and 0 bases, there was a span of 10 bases. In DNA form, the CDR3 reads TGTGCCAGTAGTAGCGGAGGCCTCTCTGGAAACACCATATATTTT. Its protein is CASSSGGLSGNTIYF.

The V and J genes are TRBV30 and TRBJ2-1, with 14 bases lining up with TRBD2. Trimming removed 0 bases from V and 7 bases from J; junction bases left unmatched: 8. CDR1 and CDR2 (germline): GTSNPN, SVGIG (reference sequence). This CDR3 comprises 17 residues. CDR3 nucleotide sequence: TGTGCCTGGAGTGTACAGAGGACTAGCGGGGGGCCGAATGAGCAGTTCTTC. It translates to CAWSVQRTSGGPNEQFF.

The chain couples TRBV27 to TRBJ1-3; no clear D gene. The V gene's germline CDR1 is MNHEY and CDR2 SMNVEV (reference sequence). This CDR3 is 15 amino acids long. With 6 bases removed from V and 1 base from J, the gap between germline ends came to 13 bases. CDR3 in amino acids: CASSPTLFSGNTIYF. The CDR3 region has the DNA TGTGCCAGCAGCCCGACTCTTTTTTCTGGAAACACCATATATTTT.

The chain uses TRBV7-2 and TRBJ2-3; unclear D gene. Per germline, CDR1 SGHTA and CDR2 FQGNSA. Trimming shortened V by 10 bases and J by 0 bases, and 11 bases separated the two germline ends. This CDR3 contains 13 residues. CDR3 sequence: CATEPVSTDTQYF. DNA of the CDR3: TGTGCCACAGAACCCGTAAGCACAGATACGCAGTATTTT.

The DNA for the CDR3 is TGTGCCACCCAACCTCAGGGTTCCGGAAACACCATATATTTT. It specifies CATQPQGSGNTIYF. This rearrangement joins TRBV6-6 to TRBJ1-3; D is possibly TRBD1 (5 bases). CDR1 and CDR2 (germline): MNHNY, SVGAGI (reference sequence). Deletions cut 10 bases from V and 4 bases from J, with 17 bases between. The CDR3 is made up of 14 amino acids.

This sequence joins TRBV11-3 and TRBJ2-7, with a weak D call TRBD1 (5 bases). This CDR3 spans 14 amino acids. The V gene lost 2 bases and the J gene lost 7 bases, with 15 bases spanning the gap. Germline-derived CDR1 and CDR2 are SGHNT and YENEEA. CDR3 loop: CASSLNQGWSEQYF. The CDR3 region has the DNA TGTGCCAGCAGCTTAAATCAGGGATGGAGTGAGCAGTACTTC. Looking up the rest from reference TRBV11-3 and TRBJ2-7 gives the full variable domain: EAGVVQSPRYKIIEKKQPVAFWCNPISGHNTLYWYLQNLGQGPELLIRYENEEAVDDSQLPKDRFSAERLKGVDSTLKIQPAELGDSAVYLCASSLNQGWSEQYFGPGTRLTVT.

This clone was counted once. V usage is TRBV29-1 and J usage is TRBJ2-1; 7 positions match TRBD1. CDR1 SQVTM and CDR2 ANQGSEA come from the germline V gene. Trimming took 1 base from V and 0 from J; bases not matched to a gene: 0. This CDR3 is 14 amino acids long. As DNA, the CDR3 is TGCAGCGTTGAAGGGGACAGCTCCTACAATGAGCAGTTCTTC. This codes for CSVEGDSSYNEQFF.

This chain joins TRBV12-5 and TRBJ2-5, with 8 positions matching TRBD1. Germline lookup yields CDR1 LGHNT and CDR2 FRNRAP. The J segment lost 5 bases and the V segment lost 5 bases, leaving 13 bases of the junction unmatched. The CDR3 consists of 16 residues. Here the CDR3 DNA reads TGTGCTAGTGGTCACACCCAGGGGGCGTTCGGGGAGACCCAGTACTTC. Translating it yields CASGHTQGAFGETQYF. The variable domain in full, completed from reference TRBV12-5 and TRBJ2-5, reads DARVTQTPRHKVTEMGQEVTMRCQPILGHNTVFWYRQTMMQGLELLAYFRNRAPLDDSGMPKDRFSAEMPDATLATLKIQPSEPRDSAVYFCASGHTQGAFGETQYFGPGTRLLVL.

The rearrangement uses TRBV5-6 and TRBJ2-7, with D possibly being TRBD2 (6 bases). The CDR3 is 15 amino acids. Deletions cut 5 bases from V and 5 bases from J, with 20 bases between. Germline V gives CDR1 SGHDT, CDR2 YYEEEE. CDR3 DNA sequence: TGTGCCAGCAGTTGGGGGGTCGTCCGGTCCAACGAGCAGTACTTC. This translates into CASSWGVVRSNEQYF.

This chain uses TRBV27 with TRBJ1-6; 11 bases match TRBD1. Germline values: CDR1 MNHEY, CDR2 SMNVEV (reference sequence). The V segment lost 5 bases and the J segment 2 bases; nucleotides outside the gene matches: 5. CDR3 length: 17 residues. The chain's CDR3 is CASSPWTGGAYNSPLHF. Here the CDR3 DNA reads TGTGCCAGCAGTCCCTGGACAGGGGGCGCCTATAATTCACCCCTCCACTTT.

V and J are TRBV28 and TRBJ2-7; 7 bases map to TRBD2. The CDR3 spans 15 residues. J was trimmed by 3 bases and V by 6 bases; bases with no gene match: 11. Germline V gives CDR1 MDHEN, CDR2 SYDVKM. In nucleotides, the CDR3 is TGTGCCAGCAGCCCTCTGGTGGGGGGGGGCTACGAGCAGTACTTC. This encodes CASSPLVGGGYEQYF.

The rearrangement links TRBV4-1 to TRBJ2-7; TRBD2 aligns across 16 bases. The CDR3 covers 17 residues. The trim removed 6 bases at V and 2 bases at J, leaving 7 bases unmatched. Germline V gene data show CDR1 as MGHRA and CDR2 as YSYEKL. This chain's CDR3 is CASSQPGLAGGAYEQYF. In DNA form, the CDR3 reads TGCGCCAGCAGTCAACCGGGACTAGCGGGAGGGGCCTACGAGCAGTACTTC.

This chain uses TRBV6-1 with TRBJ1-2, with TRBD1 identical over 10 bases. Per the germline V gene, CDR1 is MNHNS and CDR2 is SASEGT. This CDR3 has 13 amino acids. Germline trimming cut 4 bases from V and 10 bases from J; bases unmatched to any gene: 6. The CDR3 reads CASSARDRGSYTF. In nucleotides, the CDR3 is TGTGCCAGCAGTGCACGGGACAGGGGTTCCTACACCTTC.

This clone was seen just once. J is TRBJ1-3 and V is TRBV9; tentative D call: TRBD1 (6 bases). Germline V gene sequence: CDR1 SGDLS, CDR2 YYNGEE. CDR3 length: 17 amino acids. The V and J ends lost 0 bases and 2 bases respectively, with 15 bases between them. The CDR3 DNA sequence: TGTGCCAGCAGCGTAGAGGGACATCCGGATGCTGGAAACACCATATATTTT. It is translated as CASSVEGHPDAGNTIYF.

The gene calls are TRBV4-1 and TRBJ1-4; D may be TRBD1 (5 bases). The CDR3 spans 15 residues. V was pared by 1 base and J by 11 bases, with 17 bases between. The germline CDR1 and CDR2 sequences are MGHRA and YSYEKL. CDR3 bases: TGCGCCAGCAGCCAAGCTCCCTTTGGGGAGGGGAAACTGTTTTTT. Protein product: CASSQAPFGEGKLFF.

V and J are TRBV18 and TRBJ1-1; maybe TRBD1 (6 bases). The CDR3 is made up of 15 amino acids. The germline V and J ends were trimmed by 4 bases and 4 bases, with 16 bases remaining between them. Per germline, CDR1 KGHSH and CDR2 LQKENI. CDR3 in amino acids: CASSREQGGGTEAFF. The CDR3 DNA reads as TGTGCCAGCTCACGCGAACAGGGAGGGGGCACTGAAGCTTTCTTT.